This T cell receptor (beta chain) stems from a study of response to subunit inactivated influenza vaccine. The germline V gene encodes CDR1 SGHTA and CDR2 FQGNSA. The V gene lost 5 bases and the J gene lost 0 bases, with 11 bases spanning the gap. The CDR3 consists of 15 residues. This clonotype was detected ten times or more. As yet, its antigen is unknown. Overall study findings and caveats: Each seasonal influenza vaccination, the authors suggested, recruits few new T cells.

TCRdb reprocessed the RT-PCR reads with MiXCR, giving one entry per CDR3 protein. Of approximately 480,000 distinct CDR3 sequences in the sample, 9.5% to 13% were seen once. This clonotype was sampled from a man aged 45 to 65 who received an inactivated influenza vaccine. The V and J genes are TRBV7-2 and TRBJ1-5, with D maybe TRBD1 (6 bases). This material consisted of PBMCs from blood, taken more than 35 days after vaccination. The DNA of the CDR3 is TGTGCCAGCAGCCACAGGACAGTTAGCAATCAGCCCCAGCATTTT. Translation: CASSHRTVSNQPQHF.